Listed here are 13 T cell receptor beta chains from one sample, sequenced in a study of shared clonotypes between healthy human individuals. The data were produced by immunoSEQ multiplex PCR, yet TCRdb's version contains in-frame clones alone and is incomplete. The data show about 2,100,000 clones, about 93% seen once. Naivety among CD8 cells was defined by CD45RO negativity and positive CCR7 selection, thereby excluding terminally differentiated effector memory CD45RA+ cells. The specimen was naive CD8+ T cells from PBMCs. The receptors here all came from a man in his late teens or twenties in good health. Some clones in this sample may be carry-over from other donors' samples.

The CDR3 coding sequence is TGTGCCAGCAAGACGCGGGGCGACGACTATGGCTACACCTTC. Protein: CASKTRGDDYGYTF. This chain links TRBV25-1 with TRBJ1-2, with D possibly being TRBD1 (5 bases). The CDR3 runs to 14 residues. Germline-derived CDR1 and CDR2 are MGHDK and SYGVNS. V was shortened by 7 bases and J by 3 bases, with 15 bases between the two germline ends.

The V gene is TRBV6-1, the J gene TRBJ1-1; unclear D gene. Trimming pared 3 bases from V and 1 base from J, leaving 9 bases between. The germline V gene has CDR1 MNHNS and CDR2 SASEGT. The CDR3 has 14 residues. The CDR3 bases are TGTGCCAGCAGTGAGGTCAGCCGGAACACTGAAGCTTTCTTT. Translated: CASSEVSRNTEAFF.

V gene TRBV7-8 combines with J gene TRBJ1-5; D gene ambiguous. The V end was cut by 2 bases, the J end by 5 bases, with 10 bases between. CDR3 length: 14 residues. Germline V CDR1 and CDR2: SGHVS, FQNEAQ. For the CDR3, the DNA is TGTGCCAGCAGCTTATTTGGGGTAGATCAGCCCCAGCATTTT. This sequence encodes CASSLFGVDQPQHF. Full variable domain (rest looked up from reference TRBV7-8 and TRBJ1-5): GAGVSQSPRYKVAKRGQDVALRCDPISGHVSLFWYQQALGQGPEFLTYFQNEAQLDKSGLPSDRFFAERPEGSVSTLKIQRTQQEDSAVYLCASSLFGVDQPQHFGDGTRLSIL.

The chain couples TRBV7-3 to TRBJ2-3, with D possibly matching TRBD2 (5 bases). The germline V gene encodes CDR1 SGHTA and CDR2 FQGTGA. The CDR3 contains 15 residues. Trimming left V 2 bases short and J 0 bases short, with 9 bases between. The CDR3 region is CASSLEGASTDTQYF. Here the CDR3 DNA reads TGTGCCAGCAGCTTAGAGGGAGCTAGCACAGATACGCAGTATTTT.

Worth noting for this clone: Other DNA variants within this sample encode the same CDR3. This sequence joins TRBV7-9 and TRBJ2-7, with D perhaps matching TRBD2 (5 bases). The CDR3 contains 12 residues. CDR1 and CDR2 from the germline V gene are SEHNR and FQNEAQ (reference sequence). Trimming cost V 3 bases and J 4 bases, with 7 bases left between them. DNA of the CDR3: TGTGCCAGCAGCTTTAGCGCATACGAGCAGTACTTC. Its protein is CASSFSAYEQYF.

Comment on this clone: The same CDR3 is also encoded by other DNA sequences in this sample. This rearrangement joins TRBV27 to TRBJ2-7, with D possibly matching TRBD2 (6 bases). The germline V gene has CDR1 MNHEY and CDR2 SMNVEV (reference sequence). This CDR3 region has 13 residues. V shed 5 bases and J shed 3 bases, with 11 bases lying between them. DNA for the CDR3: TGTGCCAGCAGTCCGGGACTCAACTACGAGCAGTACTTC. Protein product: CASSPGLNYEQYF.

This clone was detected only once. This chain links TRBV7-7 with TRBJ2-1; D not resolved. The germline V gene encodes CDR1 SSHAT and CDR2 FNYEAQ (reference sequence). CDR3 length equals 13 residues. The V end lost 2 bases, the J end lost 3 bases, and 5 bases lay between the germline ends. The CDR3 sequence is CASSLWGYNEQFF. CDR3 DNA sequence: TGTGCCAGCAGCTTATGGGGCTACAATGAGCAGTTCTTC.

CDR3 amino acids: CASSQTGDTGELFF. Written as DNA, the CDR3 is TGTGCCAGCAGCCAGACAGGGGACACCGGGGAGCTGTTTTTT. The rearrangement links TRBV13 to TRBJ2-2; 8 positions agree with TRBD1. The CDR3 loop spans 14 amino acids. CDR1 is PRHDT, CDR2 FYEKMQ, per germline (reference sequence). Trimming at V came to 5 bases and at J to 3 bases, leaving 2 bases not matched to a gene.

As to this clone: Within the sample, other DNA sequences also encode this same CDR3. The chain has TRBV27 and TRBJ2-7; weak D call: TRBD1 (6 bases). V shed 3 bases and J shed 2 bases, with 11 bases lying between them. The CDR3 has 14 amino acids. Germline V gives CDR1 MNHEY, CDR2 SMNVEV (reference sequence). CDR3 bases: TGTGCCAGCAGTTTCGGGACACGACCCTACGAGCAGTACTTC. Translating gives CASSFGTRPYEQYF.

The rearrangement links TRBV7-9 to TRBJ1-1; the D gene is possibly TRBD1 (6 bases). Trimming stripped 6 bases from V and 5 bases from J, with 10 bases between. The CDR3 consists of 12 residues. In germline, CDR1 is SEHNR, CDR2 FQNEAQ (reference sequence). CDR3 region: CASSHGQTEAFF. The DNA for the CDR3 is TGTGCCAGCAGTCATGGACAGACTGAAGCTTTCTTT. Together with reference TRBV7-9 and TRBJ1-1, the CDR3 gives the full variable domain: DTGVSQNPRHKITKRGQNVTFRCDPISEHNRLYWYRQTLGQGPEFLTYFQNEAQLEKSRLLSDRFSAERPKGSFSTLEIQRTEQGDSAMYLCASSHGQTEAFFGQGTRLTVV.

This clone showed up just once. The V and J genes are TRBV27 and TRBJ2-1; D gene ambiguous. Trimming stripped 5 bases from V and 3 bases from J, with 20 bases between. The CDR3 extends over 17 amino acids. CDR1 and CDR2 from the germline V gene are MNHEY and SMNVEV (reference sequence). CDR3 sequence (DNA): TGTGCCAGCAGTCCCTCCCACGGGTCGGATGACTACAATGAGCAGTTCTTC. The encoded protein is CASSPSHGSDDYNEQFF.

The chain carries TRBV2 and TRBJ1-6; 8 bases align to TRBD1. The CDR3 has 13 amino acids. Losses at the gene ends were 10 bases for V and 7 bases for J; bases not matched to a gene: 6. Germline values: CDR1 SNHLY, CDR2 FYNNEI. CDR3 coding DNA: TGTGCCATAGAGGACAGGGAAAATTCACCCCTCCACTTT. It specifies CAIEDRENSPLHF.

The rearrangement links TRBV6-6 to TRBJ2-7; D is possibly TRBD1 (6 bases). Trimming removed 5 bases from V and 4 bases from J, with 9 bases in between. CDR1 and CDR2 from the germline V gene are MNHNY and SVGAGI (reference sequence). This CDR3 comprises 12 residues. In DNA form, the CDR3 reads TGTGCCAGCAGTACAGGGTTGTACGAGCAGTACTTC. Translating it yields CASSTGLYEQYF.